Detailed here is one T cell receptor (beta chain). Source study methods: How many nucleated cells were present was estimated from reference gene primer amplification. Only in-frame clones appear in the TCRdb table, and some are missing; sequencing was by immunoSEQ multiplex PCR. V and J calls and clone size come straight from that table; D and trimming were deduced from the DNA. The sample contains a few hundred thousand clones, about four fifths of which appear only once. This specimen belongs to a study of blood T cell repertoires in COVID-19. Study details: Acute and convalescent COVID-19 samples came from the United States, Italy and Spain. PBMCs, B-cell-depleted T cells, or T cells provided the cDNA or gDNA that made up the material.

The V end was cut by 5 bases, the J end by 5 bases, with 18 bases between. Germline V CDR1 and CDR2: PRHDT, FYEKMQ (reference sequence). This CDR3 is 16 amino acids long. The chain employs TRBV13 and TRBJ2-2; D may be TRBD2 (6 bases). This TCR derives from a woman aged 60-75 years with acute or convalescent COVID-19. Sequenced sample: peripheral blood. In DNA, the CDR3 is TGTGCCAGCAGCCGATCTGGGGGAGGACGGACCGGGGAGCTGTTTTTT. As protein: CASSRSGGGRTGELFF.